This T cell receptor beta chain was retrieved from a study of T cell repertoires in cytomegalovirus infection. Overall study context: Public TCR beta signatures were indicative of both CMV infection and a matching HLA type. Regarding the study as a whole: What dominated the ex vivo response were HLA-C-restricted CMV-specific TCR beta clonotypes. The study identified carriers of CMV plus the relevant HLA from cumulative public TCR beta family frequency.

CDR3 size: 16 residues. Trimming cost V 5 bases and J 2 bases, with 18 bases left between them. CDR1 and CDR2 (germline): SGHVS, FQNEAQ. Regarding this clonotype: What it binds is unknown.

TCRdb re-analysed the reads in MiXCR, keeping a single row per CDR3 protein. The sample comprises 680,000 or so distinct CDR3 sequences, 35% of which are singletons, and roughly 2.9% rests with the top ten. The chain recombines TRBV7-8 with TRBJ1-1, with a possible D match to TRBD1 (6 bases). The sequenced sample consisted of PBMCs. This TCR was recovered from a human donor in good health (CMV status not recorded). Some clones in this sample may be carry-over from other donors' samples. The CDR3 DNA is TGTGCCAGCAGCCCTGCGGGGGGCTTTGGAAACACTGAAGCTTTCTTT. Translating gives CASSPAGGFGNTEAFF.